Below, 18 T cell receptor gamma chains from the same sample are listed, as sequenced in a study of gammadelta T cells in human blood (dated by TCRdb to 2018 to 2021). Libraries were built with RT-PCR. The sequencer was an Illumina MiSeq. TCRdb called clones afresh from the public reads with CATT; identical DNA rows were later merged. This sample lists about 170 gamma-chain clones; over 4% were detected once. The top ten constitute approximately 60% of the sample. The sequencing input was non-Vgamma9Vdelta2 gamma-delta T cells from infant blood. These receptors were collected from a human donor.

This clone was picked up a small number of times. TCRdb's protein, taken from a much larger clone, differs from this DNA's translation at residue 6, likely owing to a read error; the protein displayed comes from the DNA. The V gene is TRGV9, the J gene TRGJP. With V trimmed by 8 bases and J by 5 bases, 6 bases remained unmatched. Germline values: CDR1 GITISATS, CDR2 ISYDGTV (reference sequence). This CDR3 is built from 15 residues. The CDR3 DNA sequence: TGTGCCTTGTCGGGGAAAGAGTTGGGCAAAAAAATCAAGGTATTT. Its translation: CALSGKELGKKIKVF.

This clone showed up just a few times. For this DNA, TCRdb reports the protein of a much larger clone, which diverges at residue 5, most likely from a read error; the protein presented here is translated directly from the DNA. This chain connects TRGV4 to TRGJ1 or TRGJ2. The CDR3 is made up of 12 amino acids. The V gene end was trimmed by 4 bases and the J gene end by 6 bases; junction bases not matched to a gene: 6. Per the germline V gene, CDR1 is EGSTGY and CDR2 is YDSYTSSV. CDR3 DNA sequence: TGTGCCACCTGGGAGGGGCGTTATAAGAAACTCTTT. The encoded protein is CATWEGRYKKLF.

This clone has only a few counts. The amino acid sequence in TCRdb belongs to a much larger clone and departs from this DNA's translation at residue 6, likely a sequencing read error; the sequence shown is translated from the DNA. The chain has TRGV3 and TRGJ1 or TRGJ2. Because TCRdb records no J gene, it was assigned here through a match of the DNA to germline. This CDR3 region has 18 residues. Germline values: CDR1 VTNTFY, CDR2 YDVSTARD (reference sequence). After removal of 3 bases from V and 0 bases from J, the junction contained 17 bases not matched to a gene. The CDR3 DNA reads TGTGCCACCTGGGACGTGGGTCCCGACCCCCAGAATTATTATAAGAAACTCTTT. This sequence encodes CATWDVGPDPQNYYKKLF.

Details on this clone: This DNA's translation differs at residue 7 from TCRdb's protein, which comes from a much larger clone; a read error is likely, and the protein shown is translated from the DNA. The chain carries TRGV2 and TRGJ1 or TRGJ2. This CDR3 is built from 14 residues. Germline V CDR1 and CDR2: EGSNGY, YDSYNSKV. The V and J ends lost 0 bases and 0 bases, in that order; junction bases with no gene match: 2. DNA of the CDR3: TGTGCCACCTGGGACGGGGAGAATTATTATAAGAAACTCTTT. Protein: CATWDGENYYKKLF.

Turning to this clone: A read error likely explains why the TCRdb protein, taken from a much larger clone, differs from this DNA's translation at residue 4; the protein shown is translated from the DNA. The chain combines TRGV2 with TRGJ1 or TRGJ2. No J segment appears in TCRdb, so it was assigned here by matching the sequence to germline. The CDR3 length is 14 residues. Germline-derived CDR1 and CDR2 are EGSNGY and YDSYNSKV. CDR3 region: CATRDGTNYYKKLF. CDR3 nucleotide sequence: TGTGCCACCCGGGACGGGACGAATTATTATAAGAAACTCTTT.

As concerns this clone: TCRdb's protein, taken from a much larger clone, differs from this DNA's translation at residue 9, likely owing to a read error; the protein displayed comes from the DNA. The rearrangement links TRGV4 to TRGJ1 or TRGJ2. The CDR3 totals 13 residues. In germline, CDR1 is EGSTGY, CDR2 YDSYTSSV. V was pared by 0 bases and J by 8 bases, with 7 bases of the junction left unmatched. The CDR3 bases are TGTGCCACCTGGGATGGGCCGGATGATAAGAAACTCTTT. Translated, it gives CATWDGPDDKKLF.

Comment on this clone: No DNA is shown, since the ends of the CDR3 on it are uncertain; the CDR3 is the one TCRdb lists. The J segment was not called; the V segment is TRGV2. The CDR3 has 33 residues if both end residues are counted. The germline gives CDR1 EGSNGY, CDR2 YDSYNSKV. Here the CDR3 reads CATWDGLGGFIRNSLAVEQHLLSQVSIGRIQHF.

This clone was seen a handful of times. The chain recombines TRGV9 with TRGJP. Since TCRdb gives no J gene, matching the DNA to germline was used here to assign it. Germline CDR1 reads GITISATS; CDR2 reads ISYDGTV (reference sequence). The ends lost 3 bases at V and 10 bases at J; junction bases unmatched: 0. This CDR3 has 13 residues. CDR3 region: CALWELGKKIKVF. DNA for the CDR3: TGTGCCTTGTGGGAGTTGGGCAAAAAAATCAAGGTATTT.

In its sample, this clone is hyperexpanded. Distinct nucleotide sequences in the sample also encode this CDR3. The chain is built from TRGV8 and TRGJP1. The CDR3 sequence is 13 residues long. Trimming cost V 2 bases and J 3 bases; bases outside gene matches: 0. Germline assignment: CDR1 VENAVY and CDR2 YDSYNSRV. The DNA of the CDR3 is TGTGCCACCTGGGATACCACTGGTTGGTTCAAGATATTT. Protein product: CATWDTTGWFKIF.

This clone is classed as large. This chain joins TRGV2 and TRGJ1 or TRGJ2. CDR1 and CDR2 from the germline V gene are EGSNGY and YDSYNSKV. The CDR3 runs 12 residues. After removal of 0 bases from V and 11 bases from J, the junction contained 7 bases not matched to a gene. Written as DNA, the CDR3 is TGTGCCACCTGGGACGGGCCCGGGGAGAAACTCTTT. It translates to CATWDGPGEKLF.

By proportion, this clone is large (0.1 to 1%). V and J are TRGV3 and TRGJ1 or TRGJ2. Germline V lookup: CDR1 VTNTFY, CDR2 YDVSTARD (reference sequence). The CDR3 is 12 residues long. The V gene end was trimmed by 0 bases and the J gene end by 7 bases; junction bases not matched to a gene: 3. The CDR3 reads CATWDRRYKKLF. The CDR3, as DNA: TGTGCCACCTGGGACAGGCGGTATAAGAAACTCTTT.

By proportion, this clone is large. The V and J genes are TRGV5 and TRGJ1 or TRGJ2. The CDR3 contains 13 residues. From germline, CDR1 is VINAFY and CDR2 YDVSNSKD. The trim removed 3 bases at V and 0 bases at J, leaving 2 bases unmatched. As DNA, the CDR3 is TGTGCCACCTGGGACGGGAATTATTATAAGAAACTCTTT. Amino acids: CATWDGNYYKKLF.

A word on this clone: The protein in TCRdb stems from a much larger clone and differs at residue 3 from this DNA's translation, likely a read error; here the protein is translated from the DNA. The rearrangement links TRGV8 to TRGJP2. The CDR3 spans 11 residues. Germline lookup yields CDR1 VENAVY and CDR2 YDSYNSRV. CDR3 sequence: CASWEGWIKTF. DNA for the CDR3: TGTGCCTCCTGGGAAGGGTGGATCAAGACGTTT.

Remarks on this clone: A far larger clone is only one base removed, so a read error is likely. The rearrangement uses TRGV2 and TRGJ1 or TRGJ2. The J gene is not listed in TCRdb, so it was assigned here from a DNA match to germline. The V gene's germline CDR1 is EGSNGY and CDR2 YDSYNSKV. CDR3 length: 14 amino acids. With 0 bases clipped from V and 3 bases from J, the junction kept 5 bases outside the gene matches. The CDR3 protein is CATWDGPPYYKKLF. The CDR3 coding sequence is TGTGCCACCTGGGACGGGCCACCTTATTATAAGAAACTCTTT.

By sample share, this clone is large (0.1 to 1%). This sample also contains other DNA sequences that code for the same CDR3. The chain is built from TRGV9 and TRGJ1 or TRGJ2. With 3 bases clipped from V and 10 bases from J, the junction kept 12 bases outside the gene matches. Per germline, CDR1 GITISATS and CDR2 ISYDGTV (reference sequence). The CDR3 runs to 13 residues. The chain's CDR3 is CALWETPSGKKLF. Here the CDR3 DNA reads TGTGCCTTGTGGGAGACCCCCTCGGGGAAGAAACTCTTT.

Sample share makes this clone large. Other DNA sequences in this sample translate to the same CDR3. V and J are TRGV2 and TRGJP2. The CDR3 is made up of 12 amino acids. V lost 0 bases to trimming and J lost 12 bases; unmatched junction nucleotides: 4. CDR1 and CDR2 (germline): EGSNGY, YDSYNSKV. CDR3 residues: CATWDGPGIKTF. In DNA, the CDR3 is TGTGCCACCTGGGACGGGCCAGGGATCAAGACGTTT.

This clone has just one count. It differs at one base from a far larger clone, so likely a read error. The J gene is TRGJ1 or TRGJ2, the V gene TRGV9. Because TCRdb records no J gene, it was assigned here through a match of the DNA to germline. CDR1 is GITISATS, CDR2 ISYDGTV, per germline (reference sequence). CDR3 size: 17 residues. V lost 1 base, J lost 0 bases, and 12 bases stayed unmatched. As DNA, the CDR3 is TGTGCCTTGTGGGAGGTAAATCCACTCTTGAATTATTATAAGAAACTCTTT. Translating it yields CALWEVNPLLNYYKKLF.

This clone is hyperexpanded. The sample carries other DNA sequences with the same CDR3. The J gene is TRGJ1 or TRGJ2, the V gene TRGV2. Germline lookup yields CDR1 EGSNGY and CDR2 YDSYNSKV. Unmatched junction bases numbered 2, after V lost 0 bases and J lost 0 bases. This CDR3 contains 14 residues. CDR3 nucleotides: TGTGCCACCTGGGACGGGACGAATTATTATAAGAAACTCTTT. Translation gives CATWDGTNYYKKLF.